This T cell receptor beta chain was documented in a study of human T cells and chemical hapten exposure. Across the study: Among samples, TCR yields varied mainly because of small differences in pooled library volume. The study, taken as a whole, reports: TCRs whose frequency exceeded 1 in 1000 remained the same following DPC sensitization.

This clonotype was counted between two and nine times. What it recognizes is unknown. Germline loops: CDR1 KGHSH, CDR2 LQKENI. With 3 bases clipped from V and 0 bases from J, the junction kept 2 bases outside the gene matches. There are 15 residues in the CDR3. TCRdb itself ran the RACE reads through MiXCR, one entry per CDR3 protein. The sample shows about 140,000 distinct CDR3 sequences, around 11% of them seen only once. Noted time point: patch test 2, 6 weeks after DPC sensitization. The sample's treatment: therapeutic diphenylcyclopropenone sensitization with weekly scalp DPC. The sequencing here drew on whole blood, taken in connection with sensitization to the hapten diphenylcyclopropenone (DPC). This TCR came from a woman in her forties or fifties with alopecia areata. Some clones in this sample may be carry-over from other donors' samples. V usage is TRBV18 and J usage is TRBJ1-3; 7 bases fit TRBD1. Written as DNA, the CDR3 is TGTGCCAGCTCACCCGACAGGGTCTCTGGAAACACCATATATTTT. It yields the protein CASSPDRVSGNTIYF. Drawing the rest from reference TRBV18 and TRBJ1-3, the complete variable domain is NAGVMQNPRHLVRRRGQEARLRCSPMKGHSHVYWYRQLPEEGLKFMVYLQKENIIDESGMPKERFSAEFPKEGPSILRIQQVVRGDSAAYFCASSPDRVSGNTIYFGEGSWLTVV.